This T cell receptor beta chain was found in a study of tumor-infiltrating lymphocytes in primary liver carcinoma. Overall study: Maximum tumor diameters ranged from roughly 4.2 to 10 cm, stage T1-T3 N0M0.

V shed 1 base and J 6 bases; nucleotides not matched to a gene: 0. The germline V gene encodes CDR1 SGHRS and CDR2 YFSETQ. This CDR3 is 13 amino acids long. Scientists recovered RNA and DNA together from about 21-30 mg of unsorted bulk tissue. Histology found more than 80% viable tumor cells per sample. Using a constant-region primer together with ProtoScript II reverse transcriptase, TCR beta cDNA was made from about 500 ng of total RNA. Modified slightly, ARM-PCR produced TCR beta libraries over three nested multiplex PCR rounds. It was with TRBV1-TRBV30 forward primers and a C-beta reverse primer that the first two PCR rounds were run, at approximately 9 cycles each. TCRdb reprocessed the multiplex PCR reads via MiXCR and lists one record per CDR3 protein. This sample has under 45,000 distinct CDR3 sequences, with approximately 73% found just once. This clonotype was seen ten or more times.

The source is a man in his forties or fifties with primary liver carcinoma and hepatitis B virus infection. The chain combines TRBV5-1 with TRBJ2-1, with 8 nucleotides matching TRBD1. The sequenced sample was liver tumor tissue from sampling region 2. Subset: tumor region T2, inferior pole. CDR3 residues: CASSLTGGNEQFF. CDR3 nucleotide sequence: TGCGCCAGCAGCTTGACAGGGGGCAATGAGCAGTTCTTC.